Presented here are 13 T cell receptor beta chains from one specimen sequenced in a study of blood T cells in healthy people across ages. A second PCR, run for about 7 to 11 cycles, used a sample-barcoded 5' primer plus a J-beta primer mix. A single record per CDR3 protein comes from TCRdb applying MiXCR to the 5' RACE reads. The sample lists hundreds of thousands of distinct CDR3 sequences, roughly 20% occurring once. The sample consisted of blood. Receptors were obtained from an older man in good health.

This clonotype appeared a few times. V usage is TRBV4-3 and J usage is TRBJ2-3; D call uncertain. Trimming removed 0 bases at V and 5 bases at J, with 9 bases between. The germline gives CDR1 LGHNA, CDR2 YSLEER. The CDR3 is 14 amino acids. The DNA for the CDR3 is TGCGCCAGCAGCCAAGATCCTTTGAAAGATACGCAGTATTTT. This codes for CASSQDPLKDTQYF.

CDR3 sequence (DNA): TGTGCCAGCAGCACGGGGAGAATCTCCTACGAGCAGTACTTC. This translates into CASSTGRISYEQYF. This chain links TRBV7-2 with TRBJ2-7; TRBD2 might be the D (5 bases). Trimming removed 5 bases from V and 0 bases from J, with 11 bases in between. CDR3 length equals 14 residues. Germline V gene data show CDR1 as SGHTA and CDR2 as FQGNSA.

The chain employs TRBV3-1 and TRBJ1-1; D call uncertain. V was cut by 0 bases and J by 4 bases, with 9 bases left in between. Germline CDR1 is LGHDT and CDR2 is YNNKEL (reference sequence). This CDR3 region has 14 residues. CDR3 sequence: CASSQDLGSTEAFF. DNA for the CDR3: TGTGCCAGCAGCCAAGATCTAGGGTCCACTGAAGCTTTCTTT.

This clonotype was observed a handful of times. The chain is built from TRBV20-1 and TRBJ2-5; D perhaps matches TRBD1 (6 bases). The V end was cut by 6 bases, the J end by 3 bases, with 20 bases between. CDR1 and CDR2 from the germline V gene are DFQATT and SNEGSKA (reference sequence). The CDR3 is 15 amino acids. The CDR3 sequence: CSALAVGQIKETQYF. The CDR3 bases are TGCAGTGCCTTAGCTGTCGGACAGATTAAAGAGACCCAGTACTTC.

This clonotype was picked up many times. The rearrangement joins TRBV20-1 to TRBJ1-2; weak D call: TRBD1 (5 bases). Germline V CDR1 and CDR2: DFQATT, SNEGSKA (reference sequence). V lost 2 bases, J lost 8 bases, and 15 bases lay in between. The CDR3 length is 13 residues. In DNA form, the CDR3 reads TGCAGTGCTAGAAAGATGACAGCAGACGGCTACACCTTC. Translating gives CSARKMTADGYTF.

This clonotype was detected a few times. The chain carries TRBV20-1 and TRBJ2-1, with D perhaps TRBD2 (6 bases). V was cut by 5 bases and J by 2 bases, with 10 bases left in between. Germline V lookup: CDR1 DFQATT, CDR2 SNEGSKA (reference sequence). This CDR3 contains 13 residues. The CDR3 nucleotides are TGCAGTGCTCCGCGGGGAGCCTACAATGAGCAGTTCTTC. Protein: CSAPRGAYNEQFF.

This clonotype appeared a few times. The gene calls are TRBV2 and TRBJ2-1, with 16 positions matching TRBD2. The CDR3 has 14 amino acids. The trim removed 8 bases at V and 8 bases at J, leaving 3 bases unmatched. Germline V gene sequence: CDR1 SNHLY, CDR2 FYNNEI. The CDR3 region is CASRGLAGGHEQFF. In DNA form, the CDR3 reads TGTGCCAGCCGGGGACTAGCGGGAGGGCATGAGCAGTTCTTC.

This clonotype came up a few times. V usage is TRBV28 and J usage is TRBJ2-1; 13 bases fit TRBD2. J was trimmed by 9 bases and V by 4 bases; bases with no gene match: 6. The germline gives CDR1 MDHEN, CDR2 SYDVKM. This CDR3 is 15 amino acids long. This CDR3 reads CASSSGLAGEGEQFF. The CDR3 DNA is TGTGCCAGCAGTTCAGGACTAGCGGGAGAGGGTGAGCAGTTCTTC.

The rearrangement joins TRBV30 to TRBJ1-4; 7 bases line up with TRBD1. There are 13 residues in the CDR3. Germline CDR1 GTSNPN, CDR2 SVGIG (reference sequence). V was pared by 4 bases and J by 8 bases, with 7 bases of the junction left unmatched. The CDR3 loop is CAWNQGEFEKLFF. CDR3 in DNA: TGTGCCTGGAACCAGGGGGAGTTCGAAAAACTGTTTTTT.

This clonotype was picked up many times. V is TRBV7-6 and J is TRBJ2-5; TRBD2 agrees at 10 bases. The germline V gene has CDR1 SGHVS and CDR2 FNYEAQ. The CDR3 loop spans 14 amino acids. Trimming took 5 bases from V and 2 from J; bases not matched to a gene: 2. CDR3 sequence reads: CASSPAGGQETQYF. The DNA for the CDR3 is TGTGCCAGCAGCCCAGCGGGAGGGCAAGAGACCCAGTACTTC. Looking up the rest from reference TRBV7-6 and TRBJ2-5 gives the full variable domain: GAGVSQSPRYKVTKRGQDVALRCDPISGHVSLYWYRQALGQGPEFLTYFNYEAQQDKSGLPNDRFSAERPEGSISTLTIQRTEQRDSAMYRCASSPAGGQETQYFGPGTRLLVL.

Concerning this clonotype: As the CDR3 is not closed by the conserved phenylalanine or tryptophan, this likely results from a read error. The chain employs TRBV6-1 and TRBJ2-4; maybe TRBD2 (6 bases). Germline CDR1 and CDR2: MNHNS and SASEGT. V dropped 3 bases and J dropped 9 bases, with 6 bases sitting between them. The CDR3 is 11 amino acids. CDR3 nucleotide sequence: TGTGCCAGCAGTGAGGGGGGCATTCAGTACCTC. This sequence encodes CASSEGGIQYL.

This chain joins TRBV3-1 and TRBJ2-5; the D gene could be TRBD1 or TRBD2 (6 bases each). Per germline, CDR1 LGHDT and CDR2 YNNKEL (reference sequence). The V and J ends lost 3 bases and 3 bases respectively, with 17 bases between them. The CDR3 runs 16 residues. The DNA of the CDR3 is TGTGCCAGCAGCCATCGCATCTCGGGGGCAGAAGAGACCCAGTACTTC. Translation gives CASSHRISGAEETQYF.

Notes on this clonotype: One end of the junction does not line up with germline, which may come from a read error. The rearrangement uses TRBV7-7 and TRBJ2-3, with unresolved D. The germline V gene encodes CDR1 SSHAT and CDR2 FNYEAQ (reference sequence). The CDR3 has 13 residues. The CDR3 sequence is CASSCSSRDTQYF. The CDR3 coding sequence is TGTGCTAGCAGCTGTTCTAGTAGAGATACGCAGTATTTT.